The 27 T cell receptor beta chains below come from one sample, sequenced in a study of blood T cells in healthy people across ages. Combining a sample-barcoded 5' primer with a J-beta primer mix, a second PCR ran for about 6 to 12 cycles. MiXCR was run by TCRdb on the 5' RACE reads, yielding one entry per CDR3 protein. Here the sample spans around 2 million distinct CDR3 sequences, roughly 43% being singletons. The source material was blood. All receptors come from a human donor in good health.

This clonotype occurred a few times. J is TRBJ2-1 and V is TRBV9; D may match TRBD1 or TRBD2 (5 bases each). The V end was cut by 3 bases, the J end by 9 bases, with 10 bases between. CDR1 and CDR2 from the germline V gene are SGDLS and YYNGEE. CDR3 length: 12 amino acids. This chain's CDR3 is CASSGGISEQFF. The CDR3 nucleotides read TGTGCCAGCAGCGGGGGGATCTCTGAGCAGTTCTTC.

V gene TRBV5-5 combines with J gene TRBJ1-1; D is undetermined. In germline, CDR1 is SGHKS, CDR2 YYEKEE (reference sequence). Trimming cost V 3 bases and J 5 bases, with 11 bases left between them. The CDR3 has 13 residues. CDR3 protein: CASSYKNPTEAFF. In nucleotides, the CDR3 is TGTGCCAGCAGCTACAAAAACCCTACTGAAGCTTTCTTT.

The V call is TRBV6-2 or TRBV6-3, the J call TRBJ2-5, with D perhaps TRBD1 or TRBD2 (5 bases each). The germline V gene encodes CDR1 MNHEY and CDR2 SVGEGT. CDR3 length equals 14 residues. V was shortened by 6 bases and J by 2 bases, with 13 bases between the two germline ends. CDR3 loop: CASSLGRKQETQYF. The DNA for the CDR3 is TGTGCCAGCAGCTTGGGACGGAAGCAAGAGACCCAGTACTTC.

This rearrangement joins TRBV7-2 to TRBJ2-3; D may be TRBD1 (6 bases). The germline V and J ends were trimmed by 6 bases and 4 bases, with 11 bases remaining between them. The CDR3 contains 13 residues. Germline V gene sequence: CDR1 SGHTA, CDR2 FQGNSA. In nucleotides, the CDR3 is TGTGCCAGCAGGGGGGCAGTCCCAGATACGCAGTATTTT. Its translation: CASRGAVPDTQYF.

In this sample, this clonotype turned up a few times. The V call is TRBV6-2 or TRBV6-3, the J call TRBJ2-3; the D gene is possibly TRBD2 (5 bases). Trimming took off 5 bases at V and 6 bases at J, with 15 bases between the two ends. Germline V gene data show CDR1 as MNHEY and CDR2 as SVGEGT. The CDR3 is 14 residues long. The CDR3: CASSPAWGADTQYF. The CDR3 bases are TGTGCCAGCAGTCCGGCGTGGGGAGCGGATACGCAGTATTTT.

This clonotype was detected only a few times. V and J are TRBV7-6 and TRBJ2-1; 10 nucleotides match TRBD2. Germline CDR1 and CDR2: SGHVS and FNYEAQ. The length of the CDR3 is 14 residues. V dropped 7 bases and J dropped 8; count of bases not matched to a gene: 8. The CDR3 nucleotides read TGTGCCAGCACCGATAGCGGGGGGAGCCATGAGCAGTTCTTC. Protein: CASTDSGGSHEQFF. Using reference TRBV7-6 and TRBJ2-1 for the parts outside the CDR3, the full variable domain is GAGVSQSPRYKVTKRGQDVALRCDPISGHVSLYWYRQALGQGPEFLTYFNYEAQQDKSGLPNDRFSAERPEGSISTLTIQRTEQRDSAMYRCASTDSGGSHEQFFGPGTRLTVL.

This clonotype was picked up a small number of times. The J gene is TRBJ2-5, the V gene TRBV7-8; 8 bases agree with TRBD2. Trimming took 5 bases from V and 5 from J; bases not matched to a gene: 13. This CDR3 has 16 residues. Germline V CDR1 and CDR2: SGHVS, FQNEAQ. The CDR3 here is CASSPRRIAGLETQYF. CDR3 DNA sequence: TGTGCCAGCAGCCCCCGGCGGATAGCGGGGTTGGAGACCCAGTACTTC.

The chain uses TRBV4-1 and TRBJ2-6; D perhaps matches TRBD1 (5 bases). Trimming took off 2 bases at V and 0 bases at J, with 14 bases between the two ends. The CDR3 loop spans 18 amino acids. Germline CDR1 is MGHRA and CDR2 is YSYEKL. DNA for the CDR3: TGCGCCAGCAGCCAAAGGGGCTCTCCCTACTCTGGGGCCAACGTCCTGACTTTC. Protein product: CASSQRGSPYSGANVLTF.

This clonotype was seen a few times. CDR3 in amino acids: CASSPRPGQGASEAFF. CDR3 bases: TGTGCCAGCAGCCCCCGTCCGGGACAGGGAGCTAGTGAAGCTTTCTTT. The V gene is TRBV4-2, the J gene TRBJ1-1, with TRBD1 identical over 9 bases. V trimming: 4 bases; J trimming: 7 bases; junction bases outside the gene matches: 13. This CDR3 is built from 16 residues. The germline V gene has CDR1 LGHNA and CDR2 YNFKEQ.

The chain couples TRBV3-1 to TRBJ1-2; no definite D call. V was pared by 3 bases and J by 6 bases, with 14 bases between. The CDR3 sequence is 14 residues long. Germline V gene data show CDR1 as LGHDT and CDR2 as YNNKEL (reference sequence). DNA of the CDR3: TGTGCCAGCAGCCAGACGGGAGGAGCCGATGGCTACACCTTC. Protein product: CASSQTGGADGYTF. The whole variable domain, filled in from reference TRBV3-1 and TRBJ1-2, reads DTAVSQTPKYLVTQMGNDKSIKCEQNLGHDTMYWYKQDSKKFLKIMFSYNNKELIINETVPNRFSPKSPDKAHLNLHINSLELGDSAVYFCASSQTGGADGYTFGSGTRLTVV.

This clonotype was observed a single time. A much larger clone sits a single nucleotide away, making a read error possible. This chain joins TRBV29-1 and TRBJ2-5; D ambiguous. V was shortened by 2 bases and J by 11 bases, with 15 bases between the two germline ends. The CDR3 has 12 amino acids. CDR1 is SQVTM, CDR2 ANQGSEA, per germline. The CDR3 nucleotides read TGCAGCGTTGAATTGGTGGGCGTGGAGCAGTACTTC. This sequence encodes CSVELVGVEQYF.

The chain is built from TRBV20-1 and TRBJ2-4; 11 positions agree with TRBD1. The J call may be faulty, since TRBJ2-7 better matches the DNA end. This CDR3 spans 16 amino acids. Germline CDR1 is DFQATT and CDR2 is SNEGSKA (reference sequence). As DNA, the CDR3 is TGCAGTGCTAGAGATGGACAGGGGGCCTTGTCCTACGAGCAGTACTTC. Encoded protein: CSARDGQGALSYEQYF.

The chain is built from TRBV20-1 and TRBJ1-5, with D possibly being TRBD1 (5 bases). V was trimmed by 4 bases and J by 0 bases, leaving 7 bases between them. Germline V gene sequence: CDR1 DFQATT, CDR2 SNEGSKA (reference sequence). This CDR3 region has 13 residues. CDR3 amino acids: CSANRLSNQPQHF. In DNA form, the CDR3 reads TGCAGTGCTAACAGGCTTAGCAATCAGCCCCAGCATTTT.

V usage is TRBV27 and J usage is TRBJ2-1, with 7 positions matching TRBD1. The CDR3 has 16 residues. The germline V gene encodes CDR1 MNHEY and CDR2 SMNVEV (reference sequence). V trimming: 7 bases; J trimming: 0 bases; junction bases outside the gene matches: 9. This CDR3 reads CASTASDRSSYNEQFF. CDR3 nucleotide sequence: TGTGCCAGCACTGCATCGGACAGGAGCTCCTACAATGAGCAGTTCTTC.

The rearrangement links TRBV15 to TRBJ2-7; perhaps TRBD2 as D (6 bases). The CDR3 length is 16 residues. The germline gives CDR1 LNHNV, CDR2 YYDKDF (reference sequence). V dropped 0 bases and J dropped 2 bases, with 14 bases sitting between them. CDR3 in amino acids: CATSREYQGGPYEQYF. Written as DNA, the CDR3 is TGTGCCACCAGCAGAGAGTATCAGGGAGGCCCCTACGAGCAGTACTTC.

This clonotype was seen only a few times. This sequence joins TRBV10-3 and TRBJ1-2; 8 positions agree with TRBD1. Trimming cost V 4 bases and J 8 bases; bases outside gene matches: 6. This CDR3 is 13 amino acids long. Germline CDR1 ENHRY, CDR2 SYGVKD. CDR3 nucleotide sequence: TGTGCCATCAGTGGGACAGGGCAGGAAGGCTACACCTTC. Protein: CAISGTGQEGYTF.

For the CDR3, the DNA is TGTGCCAGCAGCCCATTCGCGGGGGGGCTAAAGGAGCAGTACTTC. Translating gives CASSPFAGGLKEQYF. V is TRBV7-2 and J is TRBJ2-7, with TRBD2 matching over 9 bases. The CDR3 sequence is 15 residues long. J lost 7 bases, V lost 5 bases, and 12 bases had no gene match. Germline assignment: CDR1 SGHTA and CDR2 FQGNSA. The whole variable domain, remainder taken from reference TRBV7-2 and TRBJ2-7, is GAGVSQSPSNKVTEKGKDVELRCDPISGHTALYWYRQSLGQGLEFLIYFQGNSAPDKSGLPSDRFSAERTGGSVSTLTIQRTQQEDSAVYLCASSPFAGGLKEQYFGPGTRLTVT.

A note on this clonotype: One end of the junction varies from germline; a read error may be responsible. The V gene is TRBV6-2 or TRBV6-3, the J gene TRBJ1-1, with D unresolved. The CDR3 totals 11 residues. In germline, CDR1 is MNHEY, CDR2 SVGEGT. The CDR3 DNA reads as TGTGCCAGCAGCACAAACACTGAAACTTTCTTT. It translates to CASSTNTETFF.

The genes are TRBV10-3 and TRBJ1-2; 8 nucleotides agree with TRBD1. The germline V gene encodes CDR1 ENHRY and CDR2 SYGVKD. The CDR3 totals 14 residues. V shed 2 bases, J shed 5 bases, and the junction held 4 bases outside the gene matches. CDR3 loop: CAISEPGQVYGYTF. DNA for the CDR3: TGTGCCATCAGTGAGCCGGGACAGGTGTATGGCTACACCTTC.

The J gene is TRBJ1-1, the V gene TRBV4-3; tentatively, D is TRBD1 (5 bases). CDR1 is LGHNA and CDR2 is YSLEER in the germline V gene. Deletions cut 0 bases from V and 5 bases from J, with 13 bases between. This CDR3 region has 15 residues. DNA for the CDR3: TGCGCCAGCAGCCAAGATTATTTTGGGGGGACTGAAGCTTTCTTT. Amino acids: CASSQDYFGGTEAFF.

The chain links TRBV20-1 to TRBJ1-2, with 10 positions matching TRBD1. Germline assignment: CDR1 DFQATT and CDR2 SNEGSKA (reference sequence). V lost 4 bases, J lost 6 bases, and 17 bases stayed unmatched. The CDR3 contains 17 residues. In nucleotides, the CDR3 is TGCAGTGCTACTTCTGTCGGGACAGGGGTATTCACGGATGGCTACACCTTC. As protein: CSATSVGTGVFTDGYTF.

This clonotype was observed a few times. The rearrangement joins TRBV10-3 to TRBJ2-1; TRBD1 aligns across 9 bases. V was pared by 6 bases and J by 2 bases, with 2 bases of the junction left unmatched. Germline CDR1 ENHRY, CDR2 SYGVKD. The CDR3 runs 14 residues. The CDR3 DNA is TGTGCCATCAGGGGACAGGGAACCTACAATGAGCAGTTCTTC. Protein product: CAIRGQGTYNEQFF.

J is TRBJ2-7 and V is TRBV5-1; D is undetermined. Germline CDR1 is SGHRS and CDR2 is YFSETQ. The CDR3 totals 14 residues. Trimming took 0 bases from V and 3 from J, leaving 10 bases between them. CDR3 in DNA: TGCGCCAGCAGCTTGGAAGGTCCAAACTACGAGCAGTACTTC. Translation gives CASSLEGPNYEQYF.

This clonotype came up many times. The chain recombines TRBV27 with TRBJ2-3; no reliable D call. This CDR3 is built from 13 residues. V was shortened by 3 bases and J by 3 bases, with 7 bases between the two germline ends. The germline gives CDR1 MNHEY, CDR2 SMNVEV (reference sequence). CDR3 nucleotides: TGTGCCAGCAGTTTTTTCGGGACAGATACGCAGTATTTT. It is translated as CASSFFGTDTQYF.

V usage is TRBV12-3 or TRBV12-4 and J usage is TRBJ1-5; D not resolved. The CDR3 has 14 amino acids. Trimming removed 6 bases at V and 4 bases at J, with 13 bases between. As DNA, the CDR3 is TGTGCCAGCAGCCCCGGGGATTTGAATCAGCCCCAGCATTTT. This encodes CASSPGDLNQPQHF.

CDR3 bases: TGTGCCAGCAGTTTATCTGGGTCTCCCTATGGCTACACCTTC. This codes for CASSLSGSPYGYTF. This chain uses TRBV12-3 or TRBV12-4 with TRBJ1-2; D gene unclear. V was pared by 2 bases and J by 4 bases, with 11 bases between. There are 14 residues in the CDR3.

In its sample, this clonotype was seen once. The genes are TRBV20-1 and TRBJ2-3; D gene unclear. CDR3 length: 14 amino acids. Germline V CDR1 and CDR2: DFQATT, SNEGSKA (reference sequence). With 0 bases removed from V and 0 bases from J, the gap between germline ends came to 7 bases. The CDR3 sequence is CSARDGPSTDTQYF. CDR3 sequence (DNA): TGCAGTGCTAGAGACGGACCCAGCACAGATACGCAGTATTTT.